The rows below give T cell receptor beta chains drawn from one sample of a study of T cell responses to AZD1222 COVID-19 vaccine. Here immunoSEQ multiplex PCR was the method, and the copy in TCRdb shows in-frame clones only, minus some. The data show just over 20,000 clones, approximately 82% seen once. The sample consisted of peripheral blood, taken on day 0 of AZD1222 vaccination. These receptors all come from an adult in good health. CDR3s include the opening cysteine and the closing phenylalanine or tryptophan. Fields, in order: clone size, J gene, D gene, V gene, CDR3 DNA, CDR3 protein. A D gene is named only where the DNA matches it firmly. The listing skips clone size in some rows; elsewhere it reads once, few, many or a size class.

clone size: NA
J gene: TRBJ2-5
D gene: TRBD1
V gene: TRBV10-3
CDR3 DNA: TGTGCCATCAGTGAGTCGACAGGGACAGAGACCCAGTACTTC
CDR3 protein: CAISESTGTETQYF

clone size: NA
J gene: TRBJ2-5
D gene: NA
V gene: TRBV30
CDR3 DNA: TGTGCCTGGAGTAGAAGCGGGCAAGAGACCCAGTACTTC
CDR3 protein: CAWSRSGQETQYF

clone size: NA
J gene: TRBJ2-7
D gene: NA
V gene: TRBV10-3
CDR3 DNA: TGTGCCATCAGTGATCGTATGGCGTACGAGCAGTACTTC
CDR3 protein: CAISDRMAYEQYF

clone size: NA
J gene: TRBJ2-6
D gene: TRBD1
V gene: TRBV27
CDR3 DNA: TGTGCCAGCAGTAGGACAGGGTCTGGGGCCAACGTCCTGACTTTC
CDR3 protein: CASSRTGSGANVLTF

clone size: NA
J gene: TRBJ2-7
D gene: TRBD2
V gene: TRBV18
CDR3 DNA: TGTGCCAGCTCAGCTAGCGGGGTTCCTCACGAGCAGTACTTC
CDR3 protein: CASSASGVPHEQYF

clone size: NA
J gene: TRBJ1-4
D gene: NA
V gene: TRBV27
CDR3 DNA: TGTGCCAGCAGTCTAAGACGGACAACTAATGAAAAACTGTTTTTT
CDR3 protein: CASSLRRTTNEKLFF

clone size: NA
J gene: TRBJ2-3
D gene: NA
V gene: TRBV13
CDR3 DNA: TGTGCCAGCAGCTTTAGCCTTAAGGGGAGTTGGGGCACAGATACGCAGTATTTT
CDR3 protein: CASSFSLKGSWGTDTQYF

clone size: once
J gene: TRBJ2-4
D gene: NA
V gene: TRBV28
CDR3 DNA: TGTGCCAGCAGCCTAGAAACAGGGACCATTCAGTACTTC
CDR3 protein: CASSLETGTIQYF

clone size: NA
J gene: TRBJ1-6
D gene: TRBD1
V gene: TRBV10-2
CDR3 DNA: TGCGCCAGCAGCCCGGGACAGCCCTATAATTCACCCCTCCACTTT
CDR3 protein: CASSPGQPYNSPLHF

clone size: NA
J gene: TRBJ2-1
D gene: NA
V gene: TRBV6-5
CDR3 DNA: TGTGCCAGCAGTTACTCTGAGACAGCTTACAATGAGCAGTTCTTC
CDR3 protein: CASSYSETAYNEQFF

clone size: NA
J gene: TRBJ2-7
D gene: NA
V gene: TRBV7-9
CDR3 DNA: TGTGCCAGCAGTCAACTGGGGGGTTCAAACTACGAGCAGTACTTC
CDR3 protein: CASSQLGGSNYEQYF

clone size: NA
J gene: TRBJ2-2
D gene: TRBD2
V gene: TRBV30
CDR3 DNA: TGTGCCTGGAGTGTCCATCTAGCGGCCGGGGAGCTGTTTTTT
CDR3 protein: CAWSVHLAAGELFF

clone size: once
J gene: TRBJ2-7
D gene: TRBD1
V gene: TRBV7-2
CDR3 DNA: TGTGCCAGCAGCTCCCCCTTGCCAGGGGGCACCTACGAGCAGTACTTC
CDR3 protein: CASSSPLPGGTYEQYF

clone size: NA
J gene: TRBJ1-2
D gene: NA
V gene: TRBV2
CDR3 DNA: TGTGCCAGCAGTGGGGCGTCGCGCTATGGCTACACCTTC
CDR3 protein: CASSGASRYGYTF

clone size: NA
J gene: TRBJ2-1
D gene: NA
V gene: TRBV4-2
CDR3 DNA: TGTGCCAGCAGCCAAGAGGGTCGGCAGCAGTTCTTC
CDR3 protein: CASSQEGRQQFF

clone size: once
J gene: TRBJ2-3
D gene: NA
V gene: TRBV20-1
CDR3 DNA: TGCAGTGCCCCCCGGGGGAGTGGGCTTTTT
CDR3 protein: CSAPRGSGLF

clone size: NA
J gene: TRBJ1-4
D gene: NA
V gene: TRBV9
CDR3 DNA: TGTGCCAGCAGCTCCGGGGGAGATGAAAAACTGTTTTTT
CDR3 protein: CASSSGGDEKLFF

clone size: once
J gene: TRBJ2-7
D gene: NA
V gene: TRBV19
CDR3 DNA: TGTGCCAGTAGCGAAAGGGGGACCTCCTACGAGCAGTACTTC
CDR3 protein: CASSERGTSYEQYF

clone size: NA
J gene: TRBJ2-2
D gene: TRBD2
V gene: TRBV13
CDR3 DNA: TGTGCCAGCAGCCTACCTAGGGTAGCGGGAGTAAACACCGGGGAGCTGTTTTTT
CDR3 protein: CASSLPRVAGVNTGELFF

clone size: NA
J gene: TRBJ2-2
D gene: NA
V gene: TRBV15
CDR3 DNA: TGTGCCACCAGCAGAGATCGCGGACCCGGGGAGCTGTTTTTT
CDR3 protein: CATSRDRGPGELFF

clone size: once
J gene: TRBJ2-1
D gene: TRBD2
V gene: TRBV19
CDR3 DNA: TGTGCCAGTAGTATAGTGAGCGGGGGAAGGAATGAGCAGTTCTTC
CDR3 protein: CASSIVSGGRNEQFF

clone size: NA
J gene: TRBJ2-3
D gene: NA
V gene: TRBV6-5
CDR3 DNA: TGTGCCAGCAGTAGGGGAATTGATACGCAGTATTTT
CDR3 protein: CASSRGIDTQYF

clone size: NA
J gene: TRBJ1-1
D gene: TRBD1
V gene: TRBV18
CDR3 DNA: TGTGCCAGCTCACCAAGGACAGGGGGAGACACTGAAGCTTTCTTT
CDR3 protein: CASSPRTGGDTEAFF

clone size: NA
J gene: TRBJ2-7
D gene: TRBD1
V gene: TRBV11-2
CDR3 DNA: TGTGCCAGCAGCCCAAGACAGGGTCGGGGAGAGCAGTACTTC
CDR3 protein: CASSPRQGRGEQYF

clone size: NA
J gene: TRBJ2-1
D gene: NA
V gene: TRBV7-9
CDR3 DNA: TGTGCCACCATGAAGGGTGAGCAGTTCTTC
CDR3 protein: CATMKGEQFF

clone size: NA
J gene: TRBJ1-2
D gene: TRBD1
V gene: TRBV4-1
CDR3 DNA: TGCGCCAGCAGCCCCCCCGACAGGGCCCTGGGTGGGCTCGGCTACACCTTC
CDR3 protein: CASSPPDRALGGLGYTF

clone size: NA
J gene: TRBJ1-2
D gene: NA
V gene: TRBV5-4
CDR3 DNA: TGTGCCAGCAGCTTTGGGGTCAATGGCTACACCTTC
CDR3 protein: CASSFGVNGYTF

clone size: once
J gene: TRBJ2-3
D gene: NA
V gene: TRBV5-8
CDR3 DNA: TGTGCCAGCAGCCTGATAAGGGATACGCAGTATTTT
CDR3 protein: CASSLIRDTQYF

clone size: NA
J gene: TRBJ2-1
D gene: NA
V gene: TRBV6-1
CDR3 DNA: TGTGCCAGCGTATCATTTGGGGAAGGGGGGAATGAGCAGTTCTTC
CDR3 protein: CASVSFGEGGNEQFF

clone size: NA
J gene: TRBJ1-6
D gene: NA
V gene: TRBV6-2/TRBV6-3
CDR3 DNA: TGTGCCAGCAGTTACCTTGGGGATTCACCCCTCCACTTT
CDR3 protein: CASSYLGDSPLHF

clone size: NA
J gene: TRBJ1-1
D gene: TRBD1
V gene: TRBV5-1
CDR3 DNA: TGCGCCAGCAGTGGACAGGGAATGAACACTGAAGCTTTCTTT
CDR3 protein: CASSGQGMNTEAFF